These 24 T cell receptor beta chains were all obtained from the same sample, sequenced in a study of control samples from healthy donors and cancer patients. Profiling relied on immunoSEQ multiplex PCR, and the TCRdb table lists in-frame clones only, not all of them. The table has tens of thousands of clones, more than 70% seen once; the top ten hold around 1.6%. Sequencing used PBMCs. These receptors were taken from a man aged 35-49 years with colorectal cancer.

The CDR3 DNA reads as TGTGCCAGCAGCTTCGCCTCTGGACTACTAACCTACGAGCAGTACTTC. The encoded protein is CASSFASGLLTYEQYF. The J gene is TRBJ2-7, the V gene TRBV7-9; the D gene is possibly TRBD2 (6 bases). The V and J ends lost 3 bases and 2 bases respectively, with 17 bases between them. The CDR3 contains 16 residues. From germline, CDR1 is SEHNR and CDR2 FQNEAQ (reference sequence).

The chain has TRBV4-2 and TRBJ2-2; the D is unclear. CDR1 is LGHNA and CDR2 is YNFKEQ in the germline V gene. The CDR3 runs 14 residues. V shed 1 base and J shed 1 base, with 4 bases lying between them. The CDR3 sequence: CASSQGQNTGELFF. The CDR3 DNA follows: TGTGCCAGCAGCCAAGGTCAGAACACCGGGGAGCTGTTTTTT.

This clone came up a few times. The chain uses TRBV2 and TRBJ1-5, with unresolved D. This CDR3 has 14 amino acids. CDR1 is SNHLY, CDR2 FYNNEI, per germline. Trimming left V 3 bases short and J 2 bases short, with 8 bases between. Here the CDR3 DNA reads TGTGCCAGCAGTGACCATTTGGGCAATCAGCCCCAGCATTTT. Translated: CASSDHLGNQPQHF.

This rearrangement joins TRBV6-4 to TRBJ1-2; 11 nucleotides agree with TRBD1. CDR1 MRHNA and CDR2 SNTAGT come from the germline V gene. V was clipped by 4 bases and J by 2 bases; unmatched bases: 3. This CDR3 has 15 amino acids. The CDR3: CASSVGTGGNYGYTF. In DNA, the CDR3 is TGTGCCAGCAGTGTGGGGACAGGGGGAAACTATGGCTACACCTTC.

The chain recombines TRBV27 with TRBJ1-6; D remains ambiguous. CDR3 size: 13 residues. Germline CDR1 reads MNHEY; CDR2 reads SMNVEV (reference sequence). V lost 0 bases, J lost 12 bases, and 9 bases lay in between. Written as DNA, the CDR3 is TGTGCCAGCAGTTTATCTTTCCTCCAACCCCTCCACTTT. Its protein product is CASSLSFLQPLHF.

The chain joins TRBV3-1 (or the pseudogene TRBV3-2) to TRBJ1-1; 9 bases match TRBD1. Germline V lookup: CDR1 LGHDT, CDR2 YNNKEL (reference sequence). The CDR3 is 14 residues long. The V segment lost 4 bases and the J segment 4 bases; nucleotides outside the gene matches: 4. The DNA for the CDR3 is TGTGCCAGCAGCCCTGCGGACAGGGGCACTGAAGCTTTCTTT. It codes for CASSPADRGTEAFF.

This rearrangement joins TRBV12-3 or TRBV12-4 to TRBJ1-2, with D possibly TRBD1 on 6 matching bases. The CDR3 is 13 amino acids. With 4 bases removed from V and 8 bases from J, the gap between germline ends came to 14 bases. The chain's CDR3 is CASSSNRRGGYTF. In DNA, the CDR3 is TGTGCCAGCAGTTCAAACCGCAGGGGAGGCTACACCTTC.

The rearrangement joins TRBV6-5 to TRBJ2-7; TRBD1 agrees at 9 bases. Germline V gives CDR1 MNHEY, CDR2 SVGAGI. After removal of 5 bases from V and 6 bases from J, the junction contained 8 bases not matched to a gene. The CDR3 has 14 amino acids. CDR3 sequence (DNA): TGTGCCAGCAGTACCGGGACAGGGTCTCGCGAGCAGTACTTC. Its translation is CASSTGTGSREQYF.

This sequence joins TRBV7-9 and TRBJ2-3; D is perhaps TRBD1 (7 bases). This CDR3 is built from 13 residues. V lost 5 bases to trimming and J lost 5 bases, with 11 bases between them. Germline CDR1 reads SEHNR; CDR2 reads FQNEAQ (reference sequence). The CDR3 protein is CASSRQGGDTQYF. In nucleotides, the CDR3 is TGTGCCAGCAGCCGACAGGGAGGAGATACGCAGTATTTT.

The chain employs TRBV12-3 or TRBV12-4 and TRBJ2-1; no clear D gene. The V end lost 7 bases, the J end lost 3 bases, and 10 bases lay between the germline ends. The CDR3 is 13 amino acids. Here the CDR3 DNA reads TGTGCCAGCAATGGTAGAAACTACAATGAGCAGTTCTTC. As protein: CASNGRNYNEQFF.

This clone appeared a few times. This chain connects TRBV11-3 to TRBJ2-7, with D unresolved. The germline CDR1 and CDR2 sequences are SGHNT and YENEEA. The CDR3 has 12 residues. Trimming left V 3 bases short and J 3 bases short, with 6 bases between. As DNA, the CDR3 is TGTGCCAGCAGCTTTGGGGTCTACGAGCAGTACTTC. It translates to CASSFGVYEQYF.

Only one count was recorded for this clone. The J gene is TRBJ2-1, the V gene TRBV7-9; possibly TRBD2 for D (5 bases). Deletions cut 5 bases from V and 0 bases from J, with 14 bases between. The CDR3 sequence is 16 residues long. From germline, CDR1 is SEHNR and CDR2 FQNEAQ (reference sequence). The CDR3 DNA reads TGTGCCAGCAGCCCAAGCGGATCATCCTCCTACAATGAGCAGTTCTTC. Translating it yields CASSPSGSSSYNEQFF.

This chain uses TRBV30 with TRBJ2-7, with 7 bases matching TRBD1. In germline, CDR1 is GTSNPN, CDR2 SVGIG (reference sequence). Unmatched junction bases numbered 4, after V lost 2 bases and J lost 3 bases. The CDR3 contains 13 residues. The CDR3 here is CAWSKGTDYEQYF. For the CDR3, the DNA is TGTGCCTGGAGTAAGGGGACAGACTACGAGCAGTACTTC.

The V gene is TRBV5-4, the J gene TRBJ1-2; TRBD1 is a possible D gene (5 bases). Germline CDR1 is SGHNT and CDR2 is YYREEE (reference sequence). The V and J ends lost 1 base and 2 bases respectively, with 9 bases between them. CDR3 length equals 14 residues. The DNA of the CDR3 is TGTGCCAGCAGCTTGAGGGGTTTGAACTATGGCTACACCTTC. This sequence encodes CASSLRGLNYGYTF.

The chain recombines TRBV4-1 with TRBJ1-4, with a possible D match to TRBD1 (6 bases). Germline V gene lookup returns CDR1 MGHRA and CDR2 YSYEKL. Trimming pared 1 base from V and 8 bases from J, leaving 17 bases between. This CDR3 comprises 16 residues. CDR3 in DNA: TGCGCCAGCAGCCAAGTAGTAAAACAGGGTCGCGAAAAACTGTTTTTT. Its protein product is CASSQVVKQGREKLFF.

This clone showed up just once. The chain joins TRBV27 to TRBJ1-2, with 9 positions matching TRBD1. V dropped 4 bases and J dropped 4; count of bases not matched to a gene: 10. The germline gives CDR1 MNHEY, CDR2 SMNVEV (reference sequence). The CDR3 consists of 16 residues. CDR3 DNA: TGTGCCAGCAGTTCCCCCAACAGGGGGCGCTTCTATGGCTACACCTTC. This sequence encodes CASSSPNRGRFYGYTF.

This chain connects TRBV7-9 to TRBJ2-1; D unresolved. V dropped 0 bases and J dropped 4 bases, with 7 bases sitting between them. Germline CDR1 is SEHNR and CDR2 is FQNEAQ (reference sequence). The CDR3 loop spans 14 amino acids. For the CDR3, the DNA is TGTGCCAGCAGCTTAGCGCGAGATTACAATGAGCAGTTCTTC. This codes for CASSLARDYNEQFF.

This chain uses TRBV7-9 with TRBJ2-5, with a weak D call TRBD1 (5 bases). Germline loops: CDR1 SEHNR, CDR2 FQNEAQ (reference sequence). The CDR3 extends over 15 amino acids. V dropped 2 bases and J dropped 1 base, with 11 bases sitting between them. CDR3 region: CASSLWGGFQETQYF. In DNA, the CDR3 is TGTGCCAGCAGCTTATGGGGCGGATTCCAAGAGACCCAGTACTTC. Looking up the rest from reference TRBV7-9 and TRBJ2-5 gives the full variable domain: DTGVSQNPRHKITKRGQNVTFRCDPISEHNRLYWYRQTLGQGPEFLTYFQNEAQLEKSRLLSDRFSAERPKGSFSTLEIQRTEQGDSAMYLCASSLWGGFQETQYFGPGTRLLVL.

The rearrangement uses TRBV6-6 and TRBJ2-7; perhaps TRBD2 as D (6 bases). CDR3 length: 13 residues. The V gene's germline CDR1 is MNHNY and CDR2 SVGAGI (reference sequence). With 10 bases removed from V and 9 bases from J, the gap between germline ends came to 22 bases. CDR3 protein: CATQILLLEGQYF. The CDR3 DNA reads TGTGCCACCCAGATCCTACTGCTGGAGGGGCAGTACTTC.

This clone showed up just a few times. The chain uses TRBV4-1 and TRBJ1-5; no firm D call. V was cut by 0 bases and J by 3 bases, with 15 bases left in between. Germline-derived CDR1 and CDR2 are MGHRA and YSYEKL. The CDR3 runs 17 residues. In DNA form, the CDR3 reads TGCGCCAGCAGCCAAGAGGCGGTGGCGTGGGTCAATCAGCCCCAGCATTTT. This encodes CASSQEAVAWVNQPQHF.

This chain connects TRBV5-1 to TRBJ1-2; TRBD1 matches 8 bases. In germline, CDR1 is SGHRS, CDR2 YFSETQ. The junction had 5 bases not matched to a gene; V was cut back by 4 bases and J by 3 bases. This CDR3 contains 14 residues. The CDR3 here is CASSPGQAYYGYTF. CDR3 DNA sequence: TGCGCCAGCAGCCCGGGACAGGCCTACTATGGCTACACCTTC. Together with reference TRBV5-1 and TRBJ1-2, the CDR3 gives the full variable domain: KAGVTQTPRYLIKTRGQQVTLSCSPISGHRSVSWYQQTPGQGLQFLFEYFSETQRNKGNFPGRFSGRQFSNSRSEMNVSTLELGDSALYLCASSPGQAYYGYTFGSGTRLTVV.

The chain couples TRBV14 to TRBJ2-5; 8 bases align to TRBD2. The CDR3 spans 14 residues. With 5 bases clipped from V and 5 bases from J, the junction kept 7 bases outside the gene matches. Germline V gene lookup returns CDR1 SGHDN and CDR2 FVKESK. DNA for the CDR3: TGTGCCAGCAGCGCCCGGGAGGGCCTGGAGACCCAGTACTTC. Protein product: CASSAREGLETQYF.

This clone was recorded once. The CDR3 DNA follows: TGCAGCGTTCAGGTTGAGCAGCTTCCTAACTATGGCTACACCTTC. This codes for CSVQVEQLPNYGYTF. The chain has TRBV29-1 and TRBJ1-2; unclear D gene. The V end lost 5 bases, the J end lost 0 bases, and 16 bases lay between the germline ends. The CDR3 consists of 15 residues. Germline V gives CDR1 SQVTM, CDR2 ANQGSEA.

The chain couples TRBV5-8 to TRBJ1-4, with D maybe TRBD1 (6 bases). This CDR3 is 14 amino acids long. In germline, CDR1 is SGHTS, CDR2 YDEGEE. V shed 1 base and J shed 8 bases, with 12 bases lying between them. The CDR3 reads CASSLSRGREKLFF. CDR3 coding DNA: TGTGCCAGCAGCTTGAGCAGGGGTAGAGAAAAACTGTTTTTT.